One and the same sample provided the 31 T cell receptor beta chains below, sequenced in a study of cytotoxic CD8 clonotypes in ibrutinib-treated CLL. The protocol was immunoSEQ multiplex PCR, while the TCRdb copy is restricted to in-frame clones and leaves out a portion. The table includes roughly 58,000 clones, roughly 49% detected once. The specimen comprised PBMCs, sampled at disease progression, from a patient treated with ibrutinib. Every receptor here comes from a human donor with chronic lymphocytic leukemia.

V is TRBV6-5 and J is TRBJ1-5; D is perhaps TRBD1 (6 bases). CDR3 size: 13 residues. CDR1 and CDR2 (germline): MNHEY, SVGAGI. V shed 8 bases and J shed 2 bases, with 10 bases lying between them. CDR3 amino acids: CASSRTGNQPQHF. Written as DNA, the CDR3 is TGTGCCAGCTCTAGGACAGGCAATCAGCCCCAGCATTTT.

CDR3 nucleotide sequence: TGTGCCAGCTCACCCGGGACAGGGTGGGGGAGCTCCTACGAGCAGTACTTC. This translates into CASSPGTGWGSSYEQYF. The chain recombines TRBV18 with TRBJ2-7; 9 bases align to TRBD1. The CDR3 contains 17 residues. The V and J ends lost 3 bases and 0 bases, in that order; junction bases with no gene match: 9. The germline V gene has CDR1 KGHSH and CDR2 LQKENI.

This clone was seen repeatedly, ten times or more. The chain couples TRBV4-2 to TRBJ1-2; the D is unclear. The germline V gene has CDR1 LGHNA and CDR2 YNFKEQ. V lost 0 bases, J lost 6 bases, and 23 bases lay in between. The length of the CDR3 is 18 residues. CDR3 DNA sequence: TGTGCCAGCAGCCAAGATCAGGTCGTGTCAGCCCCCCTGCATGGCTACACCTTC. This codes for CASSQDQVVSAPLHGYTF.

This clone was detected only once. Distinct nucleotide sequences in the sample also encode this CDR3. The V and J genes are TRBV30 and TRBJ2-1; unclear D gene. V was trimmed by 0 bases and J by 7 bases, leaving 1 base between them. This CDR3 has 10 residues. Germline CDR1 is GTSNPN and CDR2 is SVGIG (reference sequence). CDR3 sequence (DNA): TGTGCCTGGAGTGTTAATGAGCAGTTCTTC. Amino acid sequence: CAWSVNEQFF.

The rearrangement joins TRBV29-1 to TRBJ1-1, with TRBD1 identical over 7 bases. V was clipped by 6 bases and J by 5 bases; unmatched bases: 3. Germline V gene data show CDR1 as SQVTM and CDR2 as ANQGSEA. The CDR3 contains 11 residues. The CDR3 DNA is TGCAGCGTAATGGGACAGACTGAAGCTTTCTTT. It yields the protein CSVMGQTEAFF.

The V call is TRBV20-1, the J call TRBJ2-5; D uncertain. The CDR3 consists of 11 residues. V lost 5 bases, J lost 4 bases, and 8 bases lay in between. Looked up from germline, CDR1 is DFQATT and CDR2 is SNEGSKA (reference sequence). The CDR3 loop is CSAPKVETQYF. CDR3 DNA: TGCAGTGCTCCGAAGGTAGAGACCCAGTACTTC.

This clone has a handful of counts. The V and J genes are TRBV9 and TRBJ2-3; TRBD2 agrees at 10 bases. Germline V lookup: CDR1 SGDLS, CDR2 YYNGEE. CDR3 size: 15 residues. V lost 3 bases, J lost 3 bases, and 4 bases stayed unmatched. The CDR3 loop reads CASSAIAGGTDTQYF. DNA of the CDR3: TGTGCCAGCAGCGCCATAGCGGGAGGAACAGATACGCAGTATTTT.

The chain employs TRBV27 and TRBJ1-6, with 7 bases lining up with TRBD1. Trimming cost V 6 bases and J 7 bases; bases outside gene matches: 6. CDR1 and CDR2 (germline): MNHEY, SMNVEV (reference sequence). This CDR3 has 14 residues. DNA of the CDR3: TGTGCCAGCAGATGGGGACAGCTAAATTCACCCCTCCACTTT. It translates to CASRWGQLNSPLHF.

V and J are TRBV2 and TRBJ1-2; tentative D call: TRBD1 (5 bases). CDR1 and CDR2 (germline): SNHLY, FYNNEI. The V and J ends lost 10 bases and 5 bases respectively, with 20 bases between them. The CDR3 is 14 residues long. CDR3 sequence (DNA): TGTGCCATCGCGATTCTGGGACGGAATTATGGCTACACCTTC. It is translated as CAIAILGRNYGYTF.

This clone was seen only a few times. The chain links TRBV5-1 to TRBJ2-2, with D possibly matching TRBD1 (5 bases). V was clipped by 3 bases and J by 5 bases, with 23 bases between them. Germline-derived CDR1 and CDR2 are SGHRS and YFSETQ. This CDR3 has 18 amino acids. CDR3 loop: CASSSRSSQGSGTGELFF. In DNA, the CDR3 is TGCGCCAGCAGCTCCCGATCATCTCAGGGAAGTGGGACCGGGGAGCTGTTTTTT. Variable domain in full (rest from reference TRBV5-1 and TRBJ2-2): KAGVTQTPRYLIKTRGQQVTLSCSPISGHRSVSWYQQTPGQGLQFLFEYFSETQRNKGNFPGRFSGRQFSNSRSEMNVSTLELGDSALYLCASSSRSSQGSGTGELFFGEGSRLTVL.

The chain's CDR3 is CASSIGTGETEAFF. The CDR3 nucleotides are TGTGCCAGTAGTATCGGGACAGGGGAGACTGAAGCTTTCTTT. This rearrangement joins TRBV19 to TRBJ1-1; 10 nucleotides match TRBD1. The CDR3 runs 14 residues. J gave up 5 bases and V 3 bases, and 3 bases lay outside the gene matches. From germline, CDR1 is LNHDA and CDR2 SQIVND (reference sequence).

V usage is TRBV7-7 and J usage is TRBJ2-7, with TRBD1 matching 9 bases. Germline V gene data show CDR1 as SSHAT and CDR2 as FNYEAQ (reference sequence). Germline trimming cut 5 bases from V and 0 bases from J; bases unmatched to any gene: 5. This CDR3 spans 15 amino acids. CDR3 DNA: TGTGCCAGCAGCCTAGGGACAGGGTACTCCTACGAGCAGTACTTC. It codes for CASSLGTGYSYEQYF.

This clone was seen just once. J is TRBJ1-4 and V is TRBV19; D unclear. CDR1 is LNHDA and CDR2 is SQIVND in the germline V gene (reference sequence). V gave up 5 bases and J gave up 7 bases, with 17 bases separating them. The CDR3 runs to 15 residues. CDR3 loop: CASSPDAGSGEKLFF. The CDR3 DNA reads as TGTGCCAGTAGTCCTGATGCGGGATCGGGTGAAAAACTGTTTTTT.

This clone occurred a few times. V is TRBV28 and J is TRBJ2-7, with 9 positions matching TRBD1. The J segment lost 12 bases and the V segment lost 2 bases, leaving 5 bases of the junction unmatched. CDR3 length equals 12 residues. Germline CDR1 MDHEN, CDR2 SYDVKM. CDR3 nucleotides: TGTGCCAGCAGTTTAACCCGGGACAGGGCGTACTTC. Amino acid sequence: CASSLTRDRAYF. The full variable domain, rest sourced from reference TRBV28 and TRBJ2-7, is DVKVTQSSRYLVKRTGEKVFLECVQDMDHENMFWYRQDPGLGLRLIYFSYDVKMKEKGDIPEGYSVSREKKERFSLILESASTNQTSMYLCASSLTRDRAYFGPGTRLTVT.

This chain connects TRBV4-2 to TRBJ2-3; D could derive from TRBD1 or TRBD2 (6 bases each). Germline V gene data show CDR1 as LGHNA and CDR2 as YNFKEQ. The ends were cut back, 6 bases at V and 6 bases at J, with 22 bases in the middle. The CDR3 is 16 amino acids. CDR3 sequence: CASSFPEGGALDTQYF. CDR3 nucleotides: TGTGCCAGCAGTTTCCCTGAGGGGGGCGCTTTGGATACGCAGTATTTT.

This clone ranks as medium-sized (0.01 to 0.1%). The DNA of the CDR3 is TGTGCCAGCAGCTTGGGCAGCTCTGGAAACACCATATATTTT. It codes for CASSLGSSGNTIYF. The chain uses TRBV7-2 and TRBJ1-3; no clear D gene. CDR3 length: 14 amino acids. CDR1 and CDR2 from the germline V gene are SGHTA and FQGNSA. V lost 3 bases to trimming and J lost 0 bases, with 6 bases between them.

The gene calls are TRBV14 and TRBJ2-3; D might be TRBD1 (5 bases). Between the trimmed V and J ends, which lost 1 base and 0 bases, there was a span of 11 bases. Germline V gene sequence: CDR1 SGHDN, CDR2 FVKESK. CDR3 size: 16 residues. The CDR3 region has the DNA TGTGCCAGCAGCCAAGGAGACAGCTTTAGCACAGATACGCAGTATTTT. Protein sequence: CASSQGDSFSTDTQYF. The full variable domain, in which reference TRBV14 and TRBJ2-3 provide the parts outside the CDR3, is EAGVTQFPSHSVIEKGQTVTLRCDPISGHDNLYWYRRVMGKEIKFLLHFVKESKQDESGMPNNRFLAERTGGTYSTLKVQPAELEDSGVYFCASSQGDSFSTDTQYFGPGTRLTVL.

This sequence joins TRBV9 and TRBJ1-2; perhaps TRBD1 as D (5 bases). Trimming removed 0 bases at V and 3 bases at J, with 12 bases between. CDR1 and CDR2 from the germline V gene are SGDLS and YYNGEE. The CDR3 has 15 amino acids. The CDR3 nucleotides are TGTGCCAGCAGCGTAGAGGCAGGGACCCACTATGGCTACACCTTC. Translation: CASSVEAGTHYGYTF.

This chain connects TRBV6-5 to TRBJ2-5; D might be TRBD1 (6 bases). Germline assignment: CDR1 MNHEY and CDR2 SVGAGI. V gave up 8 bases and J gave up 5 bases, with 9 bases separating them. This CDR3 region has 11 residues. The CDR3 region has the DNA TGTGCCAGCGGACAGACGGAGACCCAGTACTTC. It translates to CASGQTETQYF.

The chain couples TRBV7-9 to TRBJ2-7; TRBD1 agrees at 9 bases. Germline CDR1 and CDR2: SEHNR and FQNEAQ (reference sequence). There are 14 residues in the CDR3. J lost 5 bases, V lost 7 bases, and 9 bases had no gene match. This CDR3 reads CASTYRGLGDEQYF. In nucleotides, the CDR3 is TGTGCCAGCACCTACAGGGGGCTAGGGGACGAGCAGTACTTC.

The chain combines TRBV4-3 with TRBJ1-2; 9 nucleotides align to TRBD1. After removal of 4 bases from V and 5 bases from J, the junction contained 8 bases not matched to a gene. The CDR3 spans 15 residues. In germline, CDR1 is LGHNA, CDR2 YSLEER. The CDR3 sequence: CASSLKTGGGYGYTF. The CDR3 DNA is TGCGCCAGCAGCCTAAAAACAGGGGGCGGTTATGGCTACACCTTC.

V usage is TRBV28 and J usage is TRBJ2-7; D possibly corresponds to TRBD1 (5 bases). V was cut by 8 bases and J by 3 bases, with 11 bases left in between. CDR3 size: 12 residues. The V gene's germline CDR1 is MDHEN and CDR2 SYDVKM. CDR3: CASCQGFYEQYF. The CDR3 DNA is TGTGCCAGCTGTCAGGGCTTCTACGAGCAGTACTTC.

The chain recombines TRBV28 with TRBJ1-1; D is possibly TRBD1 (6 bases). V lost 6 bases, J lost 1 base, and 15 bases lay in between. This CDR3 is built from 15 residues. Germline CDR1 MDHEN, CDR2 SYDVKM. The CDR3 bases are TGTGCCAGCAGGGGGGCGCCTCCTAAGAACACTGAAGCTTTCTTT. Translating it yields CASRGAPPKNTEAFF.

The gene calls are TRBV4-2 and TRBJ2-5; TRBD1 matches at 7 bases. After removal of 1 base from V and 2 bases from J, the junction contained 4 bases not matched to a gene. The CDR3 has 15 amino acids. Per germline, CDR1 LGHNA and CDR2 YNFKEQ. CDR3 protein: CASSQGTGVQETQYF. The DNA for the CDR3 is TGTGCCAGCAGCCAAGGGACAGGAGTTCAAGAGACCCAGTACTTC.

The chain carries TRBV4-1 and TRBJ1-1, with D perhaps TRBD1 (5 bases). Germline assignment: CDR1 MGHRA and CDR2 YSYEKL. V dropped 0 bases and J dropped 3 bases, with 8 bases sitting between them. The CDR3 has 14 amino acids. Written as DNA, the CDR3 is TGCGCCAGCAGCCAAGAGGCCAGGGACACTGAAGCTTTCTTT. It translates to CASSQEARDTEAFF.

This clone was observed many times. This chain links TRBV5-1 with TRBJ2-7, with 7 bases fitting TRBD1. Trimming removed 3 bases from V and 2 bases from J; junction bases left unmatched: 2. This CDR3 has 13 residues. Per the germline V gene, CDR1 is SGHRS and CDR2 is YFSETQ. For the CDR3, the DNA is TGCGCCAGCAGCTGGGGACAGCCCTACGAGCAGTACTTC. As protein: CASSWGQPYEQYF.

The chain links TRBV2 to TRBJ1-5; no clear D. In germline, CDR1 is SNHLY, CDR2 FYNNEI. The CDR3 loop spans 14 amino acids. The V gene lost 7 bases and the J gene lost 0 bases, with 10 bases spanning the gap. The CDR3 here is CASKAVYSNQPQHF. The CDR3 DNA is TGTGCCAGCAAAGCCGTGTATAGCAATCAGCCCCAGCATTTT.

This chain links TRBV28 with TRBJ2-3; 9 bases agree with TRBD2. J gave up 4 bases and V 4 bases, and 9 bases lay outside the gene matches. CDR1 and CDR2 from the germline V gene are MDHEN and SYDVKM. The CDR3 spans 16 residues. As DNA, the CDR3 is TGTGCCAGCAGTTCCTTGTGGCGGGAGGGCGCAGATACGCAGTATTTT. This translates into CASSSLWREGADTQYF.

The chain has TRBV18 and TRBJ1-1; no reliable D call. The CDR3 loop spans 13 amino acids. The germline CDR1 and CDR2 sequences are KGHSH and LQKENI. V lost 2 bases and J lost 1, with 5 bases in between. The CDR3 here is CASSPTRNTEAFF. The CDR3 coding sequence is TGTGCCAGCTCACCAACAAGGAACACTGAAGCTTTCTTT.

The rearrangement joins TRBV7-9 to TRBJ2-7; TRBD1 might be the D (5 bases). The CDR3 totals 15 residues. V lost 5 bases, J lost 0 bases, and 14 bases lay in between. Per germline, CDR1 SEHNR and CDR2 FQNEAQ (reference sequence). The CDR3 bases are TGTGCCAGCAGCCCGAACACAGGCCTCTCCTACGAGCAGTACTTC. Translation: CASSPNTGLSYEQYF.

This clone has only a few counts. The rearrangement uses TRBV2 and TRBJ1-1, with D possibly being TRBD1 (6 bases). This CDR3 spans 14 amino acids. V was clipped by 4 bases and J by 5 bases, with 14 bases between them. CDR1 is SNHLY and CDR2 is FYNNEI in the germline V gene. CDR3 protein: CASSVGRGGTEAFF. The DNA of the CDR3 is TGTGCCAGCAGTGTCGGCAGGGGAGGGACTGAAGCTTTCTTT.